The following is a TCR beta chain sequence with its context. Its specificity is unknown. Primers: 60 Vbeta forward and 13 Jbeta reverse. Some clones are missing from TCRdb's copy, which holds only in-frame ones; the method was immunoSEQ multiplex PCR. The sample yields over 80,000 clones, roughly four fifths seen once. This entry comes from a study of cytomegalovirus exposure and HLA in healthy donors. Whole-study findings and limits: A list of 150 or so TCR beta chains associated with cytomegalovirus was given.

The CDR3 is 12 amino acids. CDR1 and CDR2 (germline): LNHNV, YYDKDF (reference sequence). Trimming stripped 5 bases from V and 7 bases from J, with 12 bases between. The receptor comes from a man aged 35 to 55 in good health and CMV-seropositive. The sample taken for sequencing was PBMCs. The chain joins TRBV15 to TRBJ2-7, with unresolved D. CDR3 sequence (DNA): TGTGCCACCAGCTTCCTACTCAGGGAGCAGTACTTC. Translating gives CATSFLLREQYF.